These T cell receptor beta chains were read from a single sample in a study of beta chain features in type 1 diabetes. The assay was immunoSEQ multiplex PCR, and TCRdb's table has in-frame clones only and misses some. The data contain about 350,000 clones, 15% to 20% of them singletons. The specimen was naive CD4+ T cells from blood. These receptors were obtained from a woman aged 18-30 years in good health. CDR3s include the opening cysteine and the closing phenylalanine or tryptophan. D genes are given only for firm matches. Size is omitted from some rows. Given values are once, few, many or a class for expanded clones.

-,TRBJ2-6,-,TRBV9,CASSVGGLPSGANVLTF,TGTGCCAGCAGCGTAGGTGGACTACCCTCTGGGGCCAACGTCCTGACTTTC
-,TRBJ2-7,few,TRBV29-1,CSATDYAGEQYF,TGCAGCGCGACGGACTATGCAGGCGAGCAGTACTTC
TRBD1,TRBJ2-7,-,TRBV10-3,CAIKPGTGIYEQYF,TGTGCCATCAAACCCGGGACAGGAATCTACGAGCAGTACTTC
-,TRBJ2-3,few,TRBV12-5,CASGLANTDTQYF,TGTGCTAGTGGTTTAGCCAACACAGATACGCAGTATTTT
-,TRBJ1-5,few,TRBV7-4,CASLRLNQPQHF,TGTGCCAGCTTACGACTTAATCAGCCCCAGCATTTT
-,TRBJ2-2,few,TRBV25-1,CATTGRGNEELFF,TGTGCCACCACAGGGCGGGGGAACGAGGAGCTGTTTTTT
TRBD1,TRBJ2-2,few,TRBV5-1,CASSSGTGATGELFF,TGCGCCAGCAGCTCCGGGACAGGAGCCACCGGGGAGCTGTTTTTT
TRBD2,TRBJ2-3,few,TRBV5-4,CASSLEAGGPADTQYF,TGTGCCAGCAGCTTGGAAGCGGGGGGGCCAGCAGATACGCAGTATTTT
TRBD2,TRBJ2-1,-,TRBV18,CASSSGTSGGGEQFF,TGTGCCAGCTCATCCGGGACTAGCGGGGGAGGTGAGCAGTTCTTC
-,TRBJ1-2,-,TRBV7-9,CASSAVRGANYGYTF,TGTGCCAGCAGCGCGGTCAGGGGAGCGAACTATGGCTACACCTTC